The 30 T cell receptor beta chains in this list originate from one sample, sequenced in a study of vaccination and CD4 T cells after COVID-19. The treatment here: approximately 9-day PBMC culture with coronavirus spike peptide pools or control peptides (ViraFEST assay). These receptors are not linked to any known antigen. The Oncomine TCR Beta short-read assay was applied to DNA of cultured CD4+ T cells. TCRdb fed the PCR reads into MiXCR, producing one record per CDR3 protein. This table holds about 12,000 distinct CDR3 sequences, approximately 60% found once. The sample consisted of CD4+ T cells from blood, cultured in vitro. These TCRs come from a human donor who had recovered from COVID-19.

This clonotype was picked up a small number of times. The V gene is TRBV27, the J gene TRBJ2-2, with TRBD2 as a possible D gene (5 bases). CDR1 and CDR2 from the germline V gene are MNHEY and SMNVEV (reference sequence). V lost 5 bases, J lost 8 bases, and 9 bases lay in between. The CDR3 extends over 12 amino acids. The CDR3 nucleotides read TGTGCCAGCAGTCGGTCGGGAGGGGAGCTGTTTTTT. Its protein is CASSRSGGELFF.

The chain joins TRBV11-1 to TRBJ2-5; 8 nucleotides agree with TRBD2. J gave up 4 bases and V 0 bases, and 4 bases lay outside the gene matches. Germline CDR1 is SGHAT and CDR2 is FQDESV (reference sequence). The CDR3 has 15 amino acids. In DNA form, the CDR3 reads TGTGCCAGCAGCTTAGCCCGCGGGGGGCGAGAGACCCAGTACTTC. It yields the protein CASSLARGGRETQYF.

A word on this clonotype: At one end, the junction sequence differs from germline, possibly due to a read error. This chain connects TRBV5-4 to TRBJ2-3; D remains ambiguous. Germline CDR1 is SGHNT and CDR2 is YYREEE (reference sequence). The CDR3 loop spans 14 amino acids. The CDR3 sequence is CASSLGLGTETQYF. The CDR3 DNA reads TGTGCCAGCAGCTTGGGTTTGGGCACAGAGACGCAGTATTTT. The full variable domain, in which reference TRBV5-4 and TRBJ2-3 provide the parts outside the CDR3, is ETGVTQSPTHLIKTRGQQVTLRCSSQSGHNTVSWYQQALGQGPQFIFQYYREEENGRGNFPPRFSGLQFPNYSSELNVNALELDDSALYLCASSLGLGTETQYFGPGTRLTVL.

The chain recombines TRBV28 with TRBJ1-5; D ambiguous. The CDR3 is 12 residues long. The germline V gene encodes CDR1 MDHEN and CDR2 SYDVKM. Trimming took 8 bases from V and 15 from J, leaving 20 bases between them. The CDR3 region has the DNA TGTGCCAGCCGTAGTCAGAAAGGGAATTGGCATTTT. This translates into CASRSQKGNWHF.

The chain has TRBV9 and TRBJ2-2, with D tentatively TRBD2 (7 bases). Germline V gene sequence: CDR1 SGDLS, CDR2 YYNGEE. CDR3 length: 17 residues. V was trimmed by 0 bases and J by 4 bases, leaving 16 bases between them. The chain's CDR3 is CASSVDGGAPFTGELFF. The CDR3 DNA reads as TGTGCCAGCAGCGTAGATGGGGGGGCGCCCTTCACCGGGGAGCTGTTTTTT.

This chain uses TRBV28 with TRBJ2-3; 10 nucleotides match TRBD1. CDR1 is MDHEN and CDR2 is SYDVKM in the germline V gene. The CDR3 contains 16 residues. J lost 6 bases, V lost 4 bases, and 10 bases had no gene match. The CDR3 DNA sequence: TGTGCCAGCAGTTCATCCGGGACAGGGGAAGAGGATACGCAGTATTTT. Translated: CASSSSGTGEEDTQYF.

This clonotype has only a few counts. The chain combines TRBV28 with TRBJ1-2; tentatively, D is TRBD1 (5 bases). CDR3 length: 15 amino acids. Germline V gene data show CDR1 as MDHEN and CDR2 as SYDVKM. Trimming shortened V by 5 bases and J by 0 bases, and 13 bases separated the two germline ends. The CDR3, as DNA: TGTGCCAGCAGTCTCACAGGTAGCCCTAACTATGGCTACACCTTC. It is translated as CASSLTGSPNYGYTF.

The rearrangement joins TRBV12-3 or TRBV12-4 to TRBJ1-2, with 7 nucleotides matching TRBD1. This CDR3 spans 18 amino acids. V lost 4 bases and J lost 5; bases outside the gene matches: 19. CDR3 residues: CASSWTGTALMVEYGYTF. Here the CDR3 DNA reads TGTGCCAGCAGTTGGACCGGGACAGCCCTTATGGTGGAATATGGCTACACCTTC.

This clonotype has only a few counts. The CDR3 loop is CASSSFSGREYEQYF. CDR3 nucleotides: TGTGCCAGCAGCTCTTTTAGCGGGAGGGAGTACGAGCAGTACTTC. The gene calls are TRBV7-2 and TRBJ2-7, with TRBD2 matching over 11 bases. Germline lookup yields CDR1 SGHTA and CDR2 FQGNSA. V shed 4 bases, J shed 4 bases, and the junction held 6 bases outside the gene matches. The CDR3 consists of 15 residues.

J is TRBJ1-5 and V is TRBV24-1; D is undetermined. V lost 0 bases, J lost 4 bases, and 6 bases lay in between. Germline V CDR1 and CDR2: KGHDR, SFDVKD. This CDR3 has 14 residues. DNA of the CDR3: TGTGCCACCAGTGATTTGACAGAGAATCAGCCCCAGCATTTT. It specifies CATSDLTENQPQHF.

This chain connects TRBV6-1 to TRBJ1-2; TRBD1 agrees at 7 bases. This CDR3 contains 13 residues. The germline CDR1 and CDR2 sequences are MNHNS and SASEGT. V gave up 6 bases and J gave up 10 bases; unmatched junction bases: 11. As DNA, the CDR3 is TGTGCCAGCAGGAGGGAAGGGGGCGCTGACTACACCTTC. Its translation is CASRREGGADYTF.

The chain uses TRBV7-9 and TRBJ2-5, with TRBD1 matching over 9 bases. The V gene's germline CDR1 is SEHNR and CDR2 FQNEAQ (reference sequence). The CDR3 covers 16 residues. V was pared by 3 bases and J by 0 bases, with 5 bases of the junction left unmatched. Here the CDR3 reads CASSFSTGGYQETQYF. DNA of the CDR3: TGTGCCAGCAGCTTTTCGACAGGGGGGTACCAAGAGACCCAGTACTTC. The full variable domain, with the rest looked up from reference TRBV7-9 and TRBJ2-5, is DTGVSQNPRHKITKRGQNVTFRCDPISEHNRLYWYRQTLGQGPEFLTYFQNEAQLEKSRLLSDRFSAERPKGSFSTLEIQRTEQGDSAMYLCASSFSTGGYQETQYFGPGTRLLVL.

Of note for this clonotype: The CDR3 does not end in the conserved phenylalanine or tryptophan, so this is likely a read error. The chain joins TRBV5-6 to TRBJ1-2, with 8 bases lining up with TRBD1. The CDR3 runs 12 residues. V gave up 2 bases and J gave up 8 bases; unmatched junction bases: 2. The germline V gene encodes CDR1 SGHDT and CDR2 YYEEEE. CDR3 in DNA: TGTGCCAGCAGCTTTACAGGGGGAGGCTACACCCTC. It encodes CASSFTGGGYTL.

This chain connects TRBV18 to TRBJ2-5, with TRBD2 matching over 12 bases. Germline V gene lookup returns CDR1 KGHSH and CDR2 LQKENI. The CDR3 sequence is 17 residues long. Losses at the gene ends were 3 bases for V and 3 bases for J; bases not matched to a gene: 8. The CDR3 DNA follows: TGTGCCAGCTCACCGACGTCGACTAGCGGGAGTAAAGAGACCCAGTACTTC. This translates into CASSPTSTSGSKETQYF.

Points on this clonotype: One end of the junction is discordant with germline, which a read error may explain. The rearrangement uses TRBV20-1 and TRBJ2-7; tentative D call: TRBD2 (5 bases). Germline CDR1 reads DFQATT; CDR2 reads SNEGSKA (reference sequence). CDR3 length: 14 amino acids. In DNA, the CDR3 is TGCAGCGCTACCGCGGACTCGAAAGCCTACGAGCAGTACTTC. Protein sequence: CSATADSKAYEQYF.

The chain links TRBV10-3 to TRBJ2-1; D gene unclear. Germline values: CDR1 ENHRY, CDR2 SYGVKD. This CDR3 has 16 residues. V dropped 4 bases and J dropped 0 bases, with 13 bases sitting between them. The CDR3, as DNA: TGTGCCATCAGTGTGGTTTTCCTTAGCTCCTACAATGAGCAGTTCTTC. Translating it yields CAISVVFLSSYNEQFF.

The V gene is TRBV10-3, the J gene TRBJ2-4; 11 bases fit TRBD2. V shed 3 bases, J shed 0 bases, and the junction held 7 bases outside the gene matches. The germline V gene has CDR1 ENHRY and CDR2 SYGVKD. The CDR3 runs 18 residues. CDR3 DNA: TGTGCCATCAGTGACGGGACTAGCGGTACCCTAGCCAAAAACATTCAGTACTTC. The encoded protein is CAISDGTSGTLAKNIQYF.

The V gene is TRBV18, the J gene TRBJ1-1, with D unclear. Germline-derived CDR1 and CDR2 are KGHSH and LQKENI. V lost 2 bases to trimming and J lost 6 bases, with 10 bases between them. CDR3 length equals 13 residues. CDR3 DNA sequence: TGTGCCAGCTCACCATCTGACACCGCTGAAGCTTTCTTT. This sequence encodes CASSPSDTAEAFF.

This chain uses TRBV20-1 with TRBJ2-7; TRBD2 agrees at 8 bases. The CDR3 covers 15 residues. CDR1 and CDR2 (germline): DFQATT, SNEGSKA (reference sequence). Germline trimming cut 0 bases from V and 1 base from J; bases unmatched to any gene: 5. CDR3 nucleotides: TGCAGTGCTAGAGATGCTAGCGGGCTTTCCTACGAGCAGTACTTC. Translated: CSARDASGLSYEQYF.

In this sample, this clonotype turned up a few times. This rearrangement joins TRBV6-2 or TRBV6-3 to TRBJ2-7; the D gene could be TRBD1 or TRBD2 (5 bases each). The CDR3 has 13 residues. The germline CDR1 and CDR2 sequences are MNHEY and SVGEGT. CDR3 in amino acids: CVSRQSGGYEQYF. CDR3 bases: TGTGTCAGTCGTCAGAGTGGGGGCTACGAGCAGTACTTC.

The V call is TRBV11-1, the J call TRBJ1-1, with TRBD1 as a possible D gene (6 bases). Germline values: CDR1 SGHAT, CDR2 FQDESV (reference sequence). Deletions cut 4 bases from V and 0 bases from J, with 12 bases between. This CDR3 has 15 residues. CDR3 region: CASSSGGQVNTEAFF. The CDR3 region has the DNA TGTGCCAGCAGCTCCGGGGGCCAGGTGAACACTGAAGCTTTCTTT.

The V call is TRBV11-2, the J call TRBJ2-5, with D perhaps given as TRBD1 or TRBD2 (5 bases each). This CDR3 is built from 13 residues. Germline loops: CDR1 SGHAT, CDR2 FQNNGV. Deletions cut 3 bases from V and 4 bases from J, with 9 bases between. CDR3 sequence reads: CASSFSGTETQYF. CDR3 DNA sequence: TGTGCCAGCAGCTTCTCCGGGACAGAGACCCAGTACTTC.

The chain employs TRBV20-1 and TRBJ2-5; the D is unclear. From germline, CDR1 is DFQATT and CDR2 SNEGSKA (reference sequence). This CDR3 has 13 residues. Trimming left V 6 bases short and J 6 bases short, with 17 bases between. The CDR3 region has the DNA TGCAGTGCCTCGGGCCCAACCGAGAAGACCCAGTACTTC. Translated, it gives CSASGPTEKTQYF.

The CDR3 region is CACEGTTGNTIYF. CDR3 in DNA: TGTGCCTGTGAAGGGACAACTGGAAACACCATATATTTT. The rearrangement links TRBV30 to TRBJ1-3; TRBD1 might be the D (6 bases). Germline assignment: CDR1 GTSNPN and CDR2 SVGIG (reference sequence). V was cut by 6 bases and J by 2 bases, with 11 bases left in between. The CDR3 is made up of 13 amino acids. Together with reference TRBV30 and TRBJ1-3, the CDR3 gives the full variable domain: SQTIHQWPATLVQPVGSPLSLECTVEGTSNPNLYWYRQAAGRGLQLLFYSVGIGQISSEVPQNLSASRPQDRQFILSSKKLLLSDSGFYLCACEGTTGNTIYFGEGSWLTVV.

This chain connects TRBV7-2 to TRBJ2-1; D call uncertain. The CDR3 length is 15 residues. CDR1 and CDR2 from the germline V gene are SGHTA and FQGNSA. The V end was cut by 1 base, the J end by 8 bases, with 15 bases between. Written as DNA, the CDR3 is TGTGCCAGCAGCTTAGTAGCAGGTAGCTATGATGAGCAGTTCTTC. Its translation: CASSLVAGSYDEQFF.

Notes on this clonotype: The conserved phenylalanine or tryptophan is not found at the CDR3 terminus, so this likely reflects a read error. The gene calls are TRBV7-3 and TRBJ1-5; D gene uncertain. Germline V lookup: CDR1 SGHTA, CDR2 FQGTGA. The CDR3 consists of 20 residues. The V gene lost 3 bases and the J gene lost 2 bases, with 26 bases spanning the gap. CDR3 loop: CASSFTRSPVELEGNQPQHL. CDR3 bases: TGTGCCAGCAGCTTTACTCGCTCACCCGTCGAACTCGAGGGCAATCAGCCCCAGCATCTT.

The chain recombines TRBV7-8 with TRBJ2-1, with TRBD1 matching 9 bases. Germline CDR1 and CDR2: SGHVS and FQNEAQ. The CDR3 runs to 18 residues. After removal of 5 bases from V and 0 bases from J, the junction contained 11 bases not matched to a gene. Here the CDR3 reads CASSPRATGGNSYNEQFF. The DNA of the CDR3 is TGTGCCAGCAGCCCAAGGGCGACAGGGGGAAACTCCTACAATGAGCAGTTCTTC.

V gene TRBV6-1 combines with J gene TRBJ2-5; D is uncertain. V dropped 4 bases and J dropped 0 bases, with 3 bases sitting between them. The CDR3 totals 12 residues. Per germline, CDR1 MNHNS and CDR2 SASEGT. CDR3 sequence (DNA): TGTGCCAGCAGTGCAAACCAAGAGACCCAGTACTTC. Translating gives CASSANQETQYF.

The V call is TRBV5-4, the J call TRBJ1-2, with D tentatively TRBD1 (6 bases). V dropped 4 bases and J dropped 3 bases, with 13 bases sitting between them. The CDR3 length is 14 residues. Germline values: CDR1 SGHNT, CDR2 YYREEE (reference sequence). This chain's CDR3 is CASSRRDTDYGYTF. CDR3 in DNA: TGTGCCAGCAGCCGGAGGGACACCGACTATGGCTACACCTTC.

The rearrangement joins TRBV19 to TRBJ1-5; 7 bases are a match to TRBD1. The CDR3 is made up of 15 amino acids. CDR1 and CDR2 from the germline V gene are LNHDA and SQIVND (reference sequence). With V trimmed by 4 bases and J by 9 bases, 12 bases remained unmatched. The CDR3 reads CASSKGTQGTRPQHF. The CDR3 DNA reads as TGTGCCAGTAGTAAGGGGACACAGGGGACAAGGCCCCAGCATTTT.